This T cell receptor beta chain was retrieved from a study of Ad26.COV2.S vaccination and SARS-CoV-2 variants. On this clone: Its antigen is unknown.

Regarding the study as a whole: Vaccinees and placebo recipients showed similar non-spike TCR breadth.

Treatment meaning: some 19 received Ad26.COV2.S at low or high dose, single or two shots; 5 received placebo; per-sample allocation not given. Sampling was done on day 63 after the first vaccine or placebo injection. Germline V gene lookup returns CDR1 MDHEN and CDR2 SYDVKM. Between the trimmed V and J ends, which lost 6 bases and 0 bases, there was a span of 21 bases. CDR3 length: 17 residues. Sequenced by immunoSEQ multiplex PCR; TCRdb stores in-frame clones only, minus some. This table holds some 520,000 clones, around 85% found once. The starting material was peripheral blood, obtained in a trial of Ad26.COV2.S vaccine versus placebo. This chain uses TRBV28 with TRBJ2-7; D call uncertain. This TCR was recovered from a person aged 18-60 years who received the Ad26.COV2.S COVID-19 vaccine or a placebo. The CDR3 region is CASRISPRHFSSYEQYF. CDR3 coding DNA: TGTGCCAGCAGGATTTCCCCCCGTCACTTTAGCTCCTACGAGCAGTACTTC.